Below, one TCR beta chain is given with its context. This sample was included in a study of blood T cell repertoires in COVID-19. Study details: Donors in the United States, Italy and Spain gave samples during acute or convalescent COVID-19. T cells, B-cell-depleted T cells, or PBMCs supplied cDNA or gDNA.

Clones were sequenced by immunoSEQ multiplex PCR, and TCRdb holds only the in-frame ones, with some missing. The profile shows around 240,000 clones, approximately 80% of them singletons. This TCR was sampled from a woman between 50 and 59 years old with acute or convalescent COVID-19. Specimen: peripheral blood.

DNA for the CDR3: TGTGCCAGCAGCTTGGCCGGGGGGAAGGGGAATTCACCCCTCCACTTT. Protein: CASSLAGGKGNSPLHF. The V gene is TRBV5-4, the J gene TRBJ1-6; perhaps TRBD1 as D (5 bases). V was pared by 0 bases and J by 7 bases, with 14 bases between. The CDR3 runs 16 residues. Per germline, CDR1 SGHNT and CDR2 YYREEE (reference sequence). Full variable domain (remainder filled in from reference TRBV5-4 and TRBJ1-6): ETGVTQSPTHLIKTRGQQVTLRCSSQSGHNTVSWYQQALGQGPQFIFQYYREEENGRGNFPPRFSGLQFPNYSSELNVNALELDDSALYLCASSLAGGKGNSPLHFGNGTRLTVT.